This TCR beta chain was obtained from a study of vaccination and CD4 T cells after COVID-19. Study context: Researchers treated cells with overlapping spike peptides taken from SARS-CoV-2, HCoV-NL63, HCoV-OC43 and HCoV-229E. Findings and limits, study-wide: In convalescent patients, 304 of 307 vaccine-specific clones were mono-reactive for SARS-CoV-2 spike. Relatively few convalescent patients were studied, without early post-infection timepoints.

In this sample, this clonotype turned up a few times. Its specificity is unknown. The CDR3 covers 12 residues. Germline loops: CDR1 DFQATT, CDR2 SNEGSKA (reference sequence). V gave up 6 bases and J gave up 8 bases, with 11 bases separating them. Sequence data for DNA of cultured CD4+ T cells were generated by the Oncomine TCR Beta short-read assay. TCRdb re-called the PCR reads with MiXCR, one entry per CDR3 protein. This repertoire shows 20,000 to 25,000 distinct CDR3 sequences, about half found once; its top ten account for 9%. Treatment reported: roughly nine-day PBMC culture with coronavirus spike peptide pools or control peptides (ViraFEST assay).

The chain couples TRBV20-1 to TRBJ1-6; D is possibly TRBD1 (5 bases). This TCR was recovered from a human donor who had recovered from COVID-19. Sequencing input: CD4+ T cells from blood, cultured in vitro. The DNA of the CDR3 is TGCAGTGCACGGGGGGTAGATTCACCCCTCCACTTT. Protein sequence: CSARGVDSPLHF.